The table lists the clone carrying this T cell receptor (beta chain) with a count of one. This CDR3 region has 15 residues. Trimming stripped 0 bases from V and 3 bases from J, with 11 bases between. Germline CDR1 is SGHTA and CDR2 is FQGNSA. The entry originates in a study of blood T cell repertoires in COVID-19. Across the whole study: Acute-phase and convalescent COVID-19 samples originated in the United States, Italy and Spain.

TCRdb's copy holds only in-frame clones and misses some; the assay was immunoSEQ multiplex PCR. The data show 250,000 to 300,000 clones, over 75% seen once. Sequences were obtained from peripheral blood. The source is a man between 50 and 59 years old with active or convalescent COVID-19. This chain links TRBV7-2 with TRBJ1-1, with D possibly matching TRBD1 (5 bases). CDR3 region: CASSLALAGDTEAFF. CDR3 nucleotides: TGTGCCAGCAGCTTAGCGCTTGCGGGGGACACTGAAGCTTTCTTT.